The 32 T cell receptor beta chains in this list originate from one sample, sequenced in a study of sequential checkpoint blockade in melanoma. Assay used: immunoSEQ multiplex PCR; TCRdb lists only in-frame clones, some missing. The sample lists 2,000 to 3,000 clones, approximately 20% occurring once. Documented treatment: randomized to nivolumab then ipilimumab (arm A) or the reverse (arm B). Sequences were derived from tumor tissue (inferred from file names), sampled from a patient given nivolumab and ipilimumab in sequence. These receptor sequences come from a human donor with melanoma.

The sample holds a few counts of this clone. V gene TRBV19 combines with J gene TRBJ1-1, with D tentatively TRBD1 (6 bases). Trimming cost V 3 bases and J 3 bases, with 8 bases left between them. This CDR3 has 13 residues. Germline V lookup: CDR1 LNHDA, CDR2 SQIVND (reference sequence). CDR3 in amino acids: CASSIYRDTEAFF. The CDR3, as DNA: TGTGCCAGTAGTATTTACAGGGACACTGAAGCTTTCTTT.

This clone was observed at least ten times. The chain has TRBV7-4 and TRBJ1-1; 7 positions match TRBD1. The ends lost 5 bases at V and 4 bases at J; junction bases unmatched: 4. CDR1 and CDR2 (germline): SGHVT, SQSDAQ. The CDR3 loop spans 13 amino acids. The CDR3 DNA sequence: TGTGCCAGCAGCCAGACAGGGTTCACTGAAGCTTTCTTT. The encoded protein is CASSQTGFTEAFF.

The chain is built from TRBV6-8 and TRBJ2-3; 9 positions agree with TRBD2. Per the germline V gene, CDR1 is MNHGY and CDR2 is SAAAGT. The CDR3 spans 16 residues. The V gene end was trimmed by 5 bases and the J gene end by 3 bases; junction bases not matched to a gene: 9. The CDR3 DNA is TGTGCCAGCAGTGACCTGGCTAGCGGGGAGACAGATACGCAGTATTTT. Encoded protein: CASSDLASGETDTQYF.

The chain is built from TRBV5-1 and TRBJ2-2; D is undetermined. CDR3 size: 15 residues. The ends were cut back, 3 bases at V and 0 bases at J, with 9 bases in the middle. Germline CDR1 is SGHRS and CDR2 is YFSETQ. The CDR3 is CASSSTLANTGELFF. Written as DNA, the CDR3 is TGCGCCAGCAGCTCGACCCTGGCGAACACCGGGGAGCTGTTTTTT. Full variable domain (missing parts from reference TRBV5-1 and TRBJ2-2): KAGVTQTPRYLIKTRGQQVTLSCSPISGHRSVSWYQQTPGQGLQFLFEYFSETQRNKGNFPGRFSGRQFSNSRSEMNVSTLELGDSALYLCASSSTLANTGELFFGEGSRLTVL.

By its share, this clone is medium-sized. The rearrangement uses TRBV6-8 and TRBJ1-4; the match to TRBD1 covers 7 bases. The V and J ends lost 5 bases and 4 bases, in that order; junction bases with no gene match: 10. Per the germline V gene, CDR1 is MNHGY and CDR2 is SAAAGT. This CDR3 has 16 amino acids. CDR3 protein: CASSNRRDSVNEKLFF. In DNA, the CDR3 is TGTGCCAGCAGTAATCGCCGGGACAGCGTTAATGAAAAACTGTTTTTT.

J is TRBJ2-3 and V is TRBV28, with 13 bases identical to TRBD2. Germline V gives CDR1 MDHEN, CDR2 SYDVKM. Trimming cost V 4 bases and J 11 bases; bases outside gene matches: 9. The CDR3 runs to 15 residues. DNA for the CDR3: TGTGCCAGCAGTTCAAGACTAGCGGGAGGTGTACGGCAGTATTTT. Protein: CASSSRLAGGVRQYF.

By sample share, this clone is large. This CDR3 is CASRQNLRGVDGYTF. CDR3 in DNA: TGTGCCAGCAGACAAAACCTGAGGGGAGTCGATGGCTACACCTTC. The V and J genes are TRBV6-8 and TRBJ1-2, with a tentative D call TRBD1 (5 bases). V shed 6 bases and J shed 6 bases, with 20 bases lying between them. The CDR3 runs 15 residues. In germline, CDR1 is MNHGY, CDR2 SAAAGT.

This clone was seen at least ten times. This chain joins TRBV11-3 and TRBJ2-5; 8 positions agree with TRBD1. V dropped 5 bases and J dropped 5; count of bases not matched to a gene: 10. This CDR3 comprises 15 residues. Germline values: CDR1 SGHNT, CDR2 YENEEA. CDR3: CASSVRTGSMETQYF. CDR3 DNA: TGTGCCAGCAGCGTTCGGACAGGGTCAATGGAGACCCAGTACTTC. The variable domain in full, completed from reference TRBV11-3 and TRBJ2-5, reads EAGVVQSPRYKIIEKKQPVAFWCNPISGHNTLYWYLQNLGQGPELLIRYENEEAVDDSQLPKDRFSAERLKGVDSTLKIQPAELGDSAVYLCASSVRTGSMETQYFGPGTRLLVL.

This chain links TRBV2 with TRBJ2-1, with TRBD2 matching 11 bases. This CDR3 contains 14 residues. Germline CDR1 reads SNHLY; CDR2 reads FYNNEI. The V segment lost 6 bases and the J segment 7 bases; nucleotides outside the gene matches: 5. The CDR3 coding sequence is TGTGCCAGCAGCCGGACTAGCGGGCAAAATGAGCAGTTCTTC. Translated: CASSRTSGQNEQFF.

The table lists this clone with a few counts. The rearrangement links TRBV15 to TRBJ1-1; D gene unclear. CDR3 size: 15 residues. The V and J ends lost 0 bases and 1 base respectively, with 9 bases between them. The germline V gene has CDR1 LNHNV and CDR2 YYDKDF (reference sequence). CDR3: CATSRDLAGNTEAFF. The DNA of the CDR3 is TGTGCCACCAGCAGAGATCTCGCCGGGAACACTGAAGCTTTCTTT. Filled out from reference TRBV15 and TRBJ1-1, the complete variable domain reads DAMVIQNPRYQVTQFGKPVTLSCSQTLNHNVMYWYQQKSSQAPKLLFHYYDKDFNNEADTPDNFQSRRPNTSFCFLDIRSPGLGDTAMYLCATSRDLAGNTEAFFGQGTRLTVV.

The table lists this clone with a few counts. The chain joins TRBV6-8 to TRBJ2-7, with TRBD2 matching over 8 bases. V lost 10 bases, J lost 0 bases, and 2 bases stayed unmatched. Germline CDR1 and CDR2: MNHGY and SAAAGT. The CDR3 runs 12 residues. As DNA, the CDR3 is TGTGCCACGCGGGGGGACTCCTACGAGCAGTACTTC. This encodes CATRGDSYEQYF.

The gene calls are TRBV15 and TRBJ1-2; a weak D match, TRBD1 (5 bases). The V end lost 0 bases, the J end lost 2 bases, and 13 bases lay between the germline ends. CDR1 and CDR2 from the germline V gene are LNHNV and YYDKDF (reference sequence). The CDR3 extends over 16 amino acids. The DNA of the CDR3 is TGTGCCACCAGCAGAGATCTCTTGACAGCAAACTATGGCTACACCTTC. Translated: CATSRDLLTANYGYTF.

In its sample, this clone was seen a few times. The chain is built from TRBV28 and TRBJ1-5; D is ambiguous. CDR1 is MDHEN and CDR2 is SYDVKM in the germline V gene. There are 12 residues in the CDR3. V lost 4 bases to trimming and J lost 7 bases, with 8 bases between them. This CDR3 is CASSSPRQPQHF. In DNA, the CDR3 is TGTGCCAGCAGTTCCCCCCGACAGCCCCAGCATTTT.

The chain couples TRBV19 to TRBJ1-5; D is undetermined. V was shortened by 6 bases and J by 0 bases, with 12 bases between the two germline ends. The CDR3 is 15 residues long. CDR1 and CDR2 (germline): LNHDA, SQIVND (reference sequence). CDR3: CASRSRIYSNQPQHF. DNA for the CDR3: TGTGCCAGTAGATCCAGGATCTATAGCAATCAGCCCCAGCATTTT.

This clone is judged medium-sized. The chain employs TRBV11-3 and TRBJ1-1; D is perhaps TRBD1 (5 bases). Germline CDR1 and CDR2: SGHNT and YENEEA. The CDR3 consists of 14 residues. V lost 3 bases and J lost 0, with 8 bases in between. The CDR3 is CASSLGTVNTEAFF. The CDR3 coding sequence is TGTGCCAGCAGCTTGGGGACGGTGAACACTGAAGCTTTCTTT. Supplemented by reference TRBV11-3 and TRBJ1-1, the full variable domain reads EAGVVQSPRYKIIEKKQPVAFWCNPISGHNTLYWYLQNLGQGPELLIRYENEEAVDDSQLPKDRFSAERLKGVDSTLKIQPAELGDSAVYLCASSLGTVNTEAFFGQGTRLTVV.

In its sample, this clone ranks as medium-sized (0.01 to 0.1%). The genes are TRBV11-3 and TRBJ1-3; D gene unclear. The ends were cut back, 2 bases at V and 0 bases at J, with 17 bases in the middle. Looked up from germline, CDR1 is SGHNT and CDR2 is YENEEA. The CDR3 spans 18 residues. In DNA form, the CDR3 reads TGTGCCAGCAGCTTACGAGGGCTCCGCGACTACTCTGGAAACACCATATATTTT. Its translation: CASSLRGLRDYSGNTIYF. Complete variable domain (other parts from reference TRBV11-3 and TRBJ1-3): EAGVVQSPRYKIIEKKQPVAFWCNPISGHNTLYWYLQNLGQGPELLIRYENEEAVDDSQLPKDRFSAERLKGVDSTLKIQPAELGDSAVYLCASSLRGLRDYSGNTIYFGEGSWLTVV.

The genes are TRBV28 and TRBJ1-4; a possible D gene is TRBD1 (5 bases). The CDR3 is made up of 15 amino acids. Between the trimmed V and J ends, which lost 5 bases and 8 bases, there was a span of 18 bases. Germline V gene lookup returns CDR1 MDHEN and CDR2 SYDVKM. CDR3 in amino acids: CASSIRGTPDEKLFF. For the CDR3, the DNA is TGTGCCAGCAGTATCCGAGGGACCCCAGACGAAAAACTGTTTTTT.

This clone was counted ten times or more. This chain links TRBV9 with TRBJ2-1, with D unresolved. V was trimmed by 5 bases and J by 0 bases, leaving 12 bases between them. This CDR3 comprises 15 residues. Germline V gives CDR1 SGDLS, CDR2 YYNGEE. CDR3 in DNA: TGTGCCAGCAGAGAGGAACAGAGCTCCTACAATGAGCAGTTCTTC. This translates into CASREEQSSYNEQFF. Combining the CDR3 with reference TRBV9 and TRBJ2-1 gives the whole variable domain DSGVTQTPKHLITATGQRVTLRCSPRSGDLSVYWYQQSLDQGLQFLIQYYNGEERAKGNILERFSAQQFPDLHSELNLSSLELGDSALYFCASREEQSSYNEQFFGPGTRLTVL.

This clone has more than one count but fewer than ten. The gene calls are TRBV6-8 and TRBJ2-1, with TRBD1 matching over 7 bases. Germline values: CDR1 MNHGY, CDR2 SAAAGT. This CDR3 contains 15 residues. V was clipped by 4 bases and J by 3 bases; unmatched bases: 6. The CDR3 here is CASSSSGTDYNEQFF. The CDR3 DNA is TGTGCCAGCAGTTCCTCCGGGACAGACTACAATGAGCAGTTCTTC.

The chain recombines TRBV4-1 with TRBJ2-2; 7 nucleotides align to TRBD2. J was trimmed by 0 bases and V by 0 bases; bases with no gene match: 13. This CDR3 spans 20 amino acids. Germline CDR1 MGHRA, CDR2 YSYEKL. CDR3 sequence (DNA): TGCGCCAGCAGCCAAGATTACCCAGCGGGAAGCATGGCGAACACCGGGGAGCTGTTTTTT. It codes for CASSQDYPAGSMANTGELFF.

This clone appeared many times. The chain has TRBV7-1 and TRBJ2-3; no clear D. TRBV7-1 is given ORF status, its function remaining uncertain. The CDR3 totals 13 residues. V lost 5 bases, J lost 4 bases, and 10 bases lay in between. CDR3: CASSPLIADTQYF. The CDR3 coding sequence is TGTGCCAGCAGCCCGCTAATAGCAGATACGCAGTATTTT.

This clone was detected only a few times. The chain uses TRBV28 and TRBJ1-1; D gene uncertain. CDR1 and CDR2 from the germline V gene are MDHEN and SYDVKM. Trimming removed 6 bases at V and 4 bases at J, with 9 bases between. The CDR3 has 12 amino acids. The CDR3, as DNA: TGTGCCAGCAGGGTGGGGTCCACTGAAGCTTTCTTT. Translating gives CASRVGSTEAFF.

The chain employs TRBV5-1 and TRBJ1-1; D is ambiguous. Per the germline V gene, CDR1 is SGHRS and CDR2 is YFSETQ. The CDR3 consists of 14 residues. Trimming stripped 4 bases from V and 5 bases from J, with 15 bases between. For the CDR3, the DNA is TGCGCCAGCAGCCCCGGACGTAAGGCGACTGAAGCTTTCTTT. Translation: CASSPGRKATEAFF.

This clone appeared a few times. The chain joins TRBV19 to TRBJ2-2, with TRBD2 matching 8 bases. With 7 bases clipped from V and 3 bases from J, the junction kept 4 bases outside the gene matches. Germline loops: CDR1 LNHDA, CDR2 SQIVND (reference sequence). CDR3 length: 14 residues. The CDR3 sequence: CASMGGGYTGELFF. In nucleotides, the CDR3 is TGTGCCAGTATGGGCGGGGGGTACACCGGGGAGCTGTTTTTT.

The rearrangement links TRBV19 to TRBJ2-7; 7 nucleotides line up with TRBD1. J was trimmed by 3 bases and V by 5 bases; bases with no gene match: 7. The CDR3 length is 14 residues. Germline CDR1 LNHDA, CDR2 SQIVND (reference sequence). The CDR3: CASSETGTDYEQYF. Here the CDR3 DNA reads TGTGCCAGTAGTGAAACCGGGACAGACTACGAGCAGTACTTC.

In this sample, this clone turned up a few times. CDR3 residues: CASSLSGGYGKYEQYF. The CDR3 region has the DNA TGTGCCAGCAGTTTATCAGGGGGGTACGGGAAATACGAGCAGTACTTC. This sequence joins TRBV28 and TRBJ2-7; D might be TRBD1 (7 bases). Germline V gene data show CDR1 as MDHEN and CDR2 as SYDVKM. Trimming removed 1 base from V and 4 bases from J, with 17 bases in between. CDR3 length: 16 amino acids. Looking up the rest from reference TRBV28 and TRBJ2-7 gives the full variable domain: DVKVTQSSRYLVKRTGEKVFLECVQDMDHENMFWYRQDPGLGLRLIYFSYDVKMKEKGDIPEGYSVSREKKERFSLILESASTNQTSMYLCASSLSGGYGKYEQYFGPGTRLTVT.

This chain joins TRBV14 and TRBJ1-2; no firm D call. The germline V gene has CDR1 SGHDN and CDR2 FVKESK. V was cut by 1 base and J by 5 bases, with 5 bases left in between. The CDR3 is 12 residues long. In nucleotides, the CDR3 is TGTGCCAGCAGCCAAGCCACGTATGGCTACACCTTC. Residues: CASSQATYGYTF.

In this sample, this clone turned up a few times. This chain uses TRBV28 with TRBJ1-2; D not certain. Germline CDR1 and CDR2: MDHEN and SYDVKM. The germline V and J ends were trimmed by 6 bases and 5 bases, with 10 bases remaining between them. This CDR3 spans 12 amino acids. CDR3 amino acids: CASSTGPYGYTF. The CDR3 region has the DNA TGTGCCAGCAGCACCGGGCCATATGGCTACACCTTC.

This clone was picked up one time. CDR3 sequence: CASSLGQASYGYTF. The CDR3 bases are TGCGCCAGCAGCTTGGGGCAGGCCAGCTATGGCTACACCTTC. J is TRBJ1-2 and V is TRBV5-1, with D hard to call. This CDR3 is 14 amino acids long. Trimming took off 0 bases at V and 4 bases at J, with 10 bases between the two ends. CDR1 and CDR2 from the germline V gene are SGHRS and YFSETQ.

The rearrangement links TRBV5-1 to TRBJ2-5, with D unclear. V was pared by 0 bases and J by 1 base, with 13 bases between. Per germline, CDR1 SGHRS and CDR2 YFSETQ. The CDR3 loop spans 16 amino acids. The CDR3 reads CASSLEWPAFQETQYF. CDR3 DNA sequence: TGCGCCAGCAGCTTGGAGTGGCCAGCGTTCCAAGAGACCCAGTACTTC.

This clone is deemed medium-sized. The chain joins TRBV11-3 to TRBJ1-5, with D unclear. The V end lost 1 base, the J end lost 3 bases, and 13 bases lay between the germline ends. The CDR3 loop spans 16 amino acids. Germline V gene data show CDR1 as SGHNT and CDR2 as YENEEA. CDR3 DNA: TGTGCCAGCAGCTTAGGCGGTCCTAGGGACAATCAGCCCCAGCATTTT. Translating it yields CASSLGGPRDNQPQHF.

The rearrangement links TRBV19 to TRBJ2-5; no clear D. Per the germline V gene, CDR1 is LNHDA and CDR2 is SQIVND (reference sequence). The V end was cut by 1 base, the J end by 2 bases, with 11 bases between. This CDR3 has 15 amino acids. For the CDR3, the DNA is TGTGCCAGTAGTATAGTGCCAGATCAACAAGAGACCCAGTACTTC. Its translation: CASSIVPDQQETQYF. The whole variable domain, remainder taken from reference TRBV19 and TRBJ2-5, is DGGITQSPKYLFRKEGQNVTLSCEQNLNHDAMYWYRQDPGQGLRLIYYSQIVNDFQKGDIAEGYSVSREKKESFPLTVTSAQKNPTAFYLCASSIVPDQQETQYFGPGTRLLVL.